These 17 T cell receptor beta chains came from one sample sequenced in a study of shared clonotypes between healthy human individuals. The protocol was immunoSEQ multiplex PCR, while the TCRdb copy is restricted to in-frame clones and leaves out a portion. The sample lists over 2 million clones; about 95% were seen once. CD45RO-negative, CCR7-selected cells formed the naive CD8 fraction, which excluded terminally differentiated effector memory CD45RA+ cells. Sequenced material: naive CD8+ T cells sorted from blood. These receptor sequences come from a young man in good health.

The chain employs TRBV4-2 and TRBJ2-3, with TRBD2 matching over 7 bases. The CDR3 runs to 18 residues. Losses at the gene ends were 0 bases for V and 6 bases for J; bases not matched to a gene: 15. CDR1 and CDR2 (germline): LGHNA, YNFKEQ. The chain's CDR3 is CASSQDPPPAGNGDTQYF. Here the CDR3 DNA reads TGTGCCAGCAGCCAAGATCCACCCCCAGCGGGGAATGGGGATACGCAGTATTTT.

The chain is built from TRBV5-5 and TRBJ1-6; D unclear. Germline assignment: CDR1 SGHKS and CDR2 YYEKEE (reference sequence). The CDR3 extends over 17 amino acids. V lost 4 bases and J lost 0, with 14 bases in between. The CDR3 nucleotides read TGTGCCAGCAGCGCCGACGGGGATAGCTCCTATAATTCACCCCTCCACTTT. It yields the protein CASSADGDSSYNSPLHF.

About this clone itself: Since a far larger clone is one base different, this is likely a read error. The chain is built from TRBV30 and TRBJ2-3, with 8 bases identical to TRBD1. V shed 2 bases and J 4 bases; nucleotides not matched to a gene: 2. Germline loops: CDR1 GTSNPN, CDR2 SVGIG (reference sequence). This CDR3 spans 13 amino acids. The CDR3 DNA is TGTGCCTGGAGTTCGGGACAGGCAGATACGCAGTATTTT. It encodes CAWSSGQADTQYF.

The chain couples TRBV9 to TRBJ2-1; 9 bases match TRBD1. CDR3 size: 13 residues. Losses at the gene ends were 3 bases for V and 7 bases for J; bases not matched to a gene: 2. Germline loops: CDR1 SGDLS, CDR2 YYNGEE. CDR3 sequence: CASSGDRVNEQFF. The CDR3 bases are TGTGCCAGCAGCGGGGACAGGGTAAATGAGCAGTTCTTC.

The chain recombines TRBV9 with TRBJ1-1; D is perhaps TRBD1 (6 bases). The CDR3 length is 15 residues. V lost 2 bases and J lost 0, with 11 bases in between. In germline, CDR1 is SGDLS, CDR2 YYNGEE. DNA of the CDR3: TGTGCCAGCAGCGTGGCGCAGGGGATGAACACTGAAGCTTTCTTT. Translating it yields CASSVAQGMNTEAFF.

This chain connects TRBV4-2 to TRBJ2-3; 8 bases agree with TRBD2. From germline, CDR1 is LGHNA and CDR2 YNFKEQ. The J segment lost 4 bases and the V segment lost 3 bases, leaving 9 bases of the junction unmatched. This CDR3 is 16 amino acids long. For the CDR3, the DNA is TGTGCCAGCAGCCAGTCCCTCGGGGGGGGCGCAGATACGCAGTATTTT. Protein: CASSQSLGGGADTQYF.

The chain's CDR3 is CASRDGLGTEAFF. CDR3 nucleotide sequence: TGTGCCAGCAGGGACGGTTTAGGCACTGAAGCTTTCTTT. The J gene is TRBJ1-1, the V gene TRBV5-6; no clear D. Per germline, CDR1 SGHDT and CDR2 YYEEEE. V shed 5 bases and J shed 4 bases, with 12 bases lying between them. The CDR3 consists of 13 residues.

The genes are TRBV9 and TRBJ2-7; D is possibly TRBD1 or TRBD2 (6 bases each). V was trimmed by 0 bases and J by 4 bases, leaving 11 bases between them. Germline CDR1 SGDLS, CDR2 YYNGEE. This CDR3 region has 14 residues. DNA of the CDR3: TGTGCCAGCAGCGTAGAACAGGGAGGTTACGAGCAGTACTTC. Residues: CASSVEQGGYEQYF.

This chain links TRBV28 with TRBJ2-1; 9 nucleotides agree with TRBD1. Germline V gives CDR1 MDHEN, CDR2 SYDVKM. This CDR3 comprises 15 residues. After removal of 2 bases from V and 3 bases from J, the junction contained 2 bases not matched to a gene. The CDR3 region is CASSLQGQGYNEQFF. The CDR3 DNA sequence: TGTGCCAGCAGTTTACAGGGACAGGGCTACAATGAGCAGTTCTTC.

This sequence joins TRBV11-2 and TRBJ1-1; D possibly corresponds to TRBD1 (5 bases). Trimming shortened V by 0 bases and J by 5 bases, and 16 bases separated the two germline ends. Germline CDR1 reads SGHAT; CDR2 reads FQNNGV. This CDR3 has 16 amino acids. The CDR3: CASSLDGTDWRTEAFF. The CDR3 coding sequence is TGTGCCAGCAGCTTAGATGGGACGGATTGGAGAACTGAAGCTTTCTTT.

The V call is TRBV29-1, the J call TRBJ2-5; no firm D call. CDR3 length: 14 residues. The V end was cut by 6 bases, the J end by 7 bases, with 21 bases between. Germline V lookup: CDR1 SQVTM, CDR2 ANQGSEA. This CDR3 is CSVVSASLPGTQYF. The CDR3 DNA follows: TGCAGCGTCGTTTCAGCTTCACTCCCTGGGACCCAGTACTTC.

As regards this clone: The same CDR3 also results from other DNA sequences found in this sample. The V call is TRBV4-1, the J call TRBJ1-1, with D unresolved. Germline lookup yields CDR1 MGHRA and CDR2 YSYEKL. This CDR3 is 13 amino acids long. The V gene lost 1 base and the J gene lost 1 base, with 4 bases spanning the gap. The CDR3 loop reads CASSQGGNTEAFF. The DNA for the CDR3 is TGCGCCAGCAGCCAAGGAGGGAACACTGAAGCTTTCTTT.

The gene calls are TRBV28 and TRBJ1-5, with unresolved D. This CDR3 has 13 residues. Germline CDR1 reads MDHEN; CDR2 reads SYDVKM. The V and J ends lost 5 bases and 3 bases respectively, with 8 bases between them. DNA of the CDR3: TGTGCCAGCAGTCCCATTTCCAATCAGCCCCAGCATTTT. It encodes CASSPISNQPQHF.

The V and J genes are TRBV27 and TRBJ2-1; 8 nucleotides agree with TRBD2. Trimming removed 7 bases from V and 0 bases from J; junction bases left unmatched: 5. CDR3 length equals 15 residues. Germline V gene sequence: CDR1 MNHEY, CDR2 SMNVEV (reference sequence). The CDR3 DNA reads TGTGCCAGCATCCCTAGCGGGTACTCCTACAATGAGCAGTTCTTC. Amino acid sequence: CASIPSGYSYNEQFF.

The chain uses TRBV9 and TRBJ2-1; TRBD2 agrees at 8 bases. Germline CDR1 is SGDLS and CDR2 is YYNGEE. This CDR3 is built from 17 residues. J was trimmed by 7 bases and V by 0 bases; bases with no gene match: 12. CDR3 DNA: TGTGCCAGCAGCGTAGTAAGTAGGGAGCGGGAGTGGAATGAGCAGTTCTTC. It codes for CASSVVSREREWNEQFF.

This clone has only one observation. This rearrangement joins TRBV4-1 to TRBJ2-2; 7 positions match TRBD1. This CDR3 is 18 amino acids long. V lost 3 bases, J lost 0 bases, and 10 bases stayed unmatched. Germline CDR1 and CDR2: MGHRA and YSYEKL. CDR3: CASSHPDRRFANTGELFF. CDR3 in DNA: TGCGCCAGCAGCCACCCGGACAGGAGATTCGCGAACACCGGGGAGCTGTTTTTT.

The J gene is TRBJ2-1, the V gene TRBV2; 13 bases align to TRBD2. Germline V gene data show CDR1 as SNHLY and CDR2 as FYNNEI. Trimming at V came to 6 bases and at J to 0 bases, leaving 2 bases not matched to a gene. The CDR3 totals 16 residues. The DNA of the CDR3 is TGTGCCAGCAGATGGACTAGCGGGGGCTCCTACAATGAGCAGTTCTTC. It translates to CASRWTSGGSYNEQFF.